This record looks at one T cell receptor beta chain sequence and its context. Its antigen is unidentified. This sample is drawn from a study of vaccination and CD4 T cells after COVID-19. For the study at large: Overlapping SARS-CoV-2, HCoV-NL63, HCoV-OC43 and HCoV-229E spike peptides were used to stimulate cells.

The Oncomine TCR Beta short-read assay was what sequenced the DNA obtained from cultured CD4+ T cells. TCRdb recomputed calls from the PCR reads with MiXCR, one row per CDR3 protein. The sample records about 20,000 distinct CDR3 sequences, over 75% being singletons. As for treatment: approximately 9-day PBMC culture with coronavirus spike peptide pools or control peptides (ViraFEST assay). CDR3 length: 12 residues. Germline V gene sequence: CDR1 LGHDT, CDR2 YNNKEL (reference sequence). After removal of 4 bases from V and 6 bases from J, the junction contained 1 base not matched to a gene. The clonotype originates from a human donor who received a COVID-19 vaccine. Sequencing was performed on CD4+ T cells from blood, cultured in vitro, taken after SARS-CoV-2 vaccination. The chain links TRBV3-1 to TRBJ1-2, with 8 bases lining up with TRBD1. CDR3 amino acids: CASSRTGNGYTF. The DNA of the CDR3 is TGTGCCAGCAGCCGGACAGGGAATGGCTACACCTTC.